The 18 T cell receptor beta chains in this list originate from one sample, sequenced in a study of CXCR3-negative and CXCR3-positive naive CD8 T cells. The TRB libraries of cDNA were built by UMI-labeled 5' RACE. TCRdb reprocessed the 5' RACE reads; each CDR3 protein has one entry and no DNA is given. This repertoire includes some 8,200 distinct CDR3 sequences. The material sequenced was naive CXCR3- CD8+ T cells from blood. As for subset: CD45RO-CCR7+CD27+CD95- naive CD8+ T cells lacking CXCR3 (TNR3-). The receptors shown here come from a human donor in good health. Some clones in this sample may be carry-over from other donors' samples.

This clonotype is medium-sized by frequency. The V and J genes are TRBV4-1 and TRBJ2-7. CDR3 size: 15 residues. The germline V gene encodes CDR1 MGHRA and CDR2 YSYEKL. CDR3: CASSQDPGLSYEQYF.

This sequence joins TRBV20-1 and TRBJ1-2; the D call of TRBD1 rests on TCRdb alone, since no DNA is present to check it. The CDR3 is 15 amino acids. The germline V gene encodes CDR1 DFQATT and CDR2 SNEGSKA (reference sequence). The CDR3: CSARDRQGDNYGYTF.

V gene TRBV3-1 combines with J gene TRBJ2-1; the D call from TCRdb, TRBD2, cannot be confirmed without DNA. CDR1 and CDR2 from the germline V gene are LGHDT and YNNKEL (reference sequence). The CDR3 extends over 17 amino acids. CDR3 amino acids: CASSPTALRGGYNEQFF.

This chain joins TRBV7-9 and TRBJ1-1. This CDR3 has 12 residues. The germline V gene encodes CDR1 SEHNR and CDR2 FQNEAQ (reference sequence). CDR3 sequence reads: CASSLTNTEAFF.

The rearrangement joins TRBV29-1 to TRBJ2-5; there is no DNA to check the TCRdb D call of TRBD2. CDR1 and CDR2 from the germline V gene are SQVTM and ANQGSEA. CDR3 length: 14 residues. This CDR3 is CSVELAGLQETQYF.

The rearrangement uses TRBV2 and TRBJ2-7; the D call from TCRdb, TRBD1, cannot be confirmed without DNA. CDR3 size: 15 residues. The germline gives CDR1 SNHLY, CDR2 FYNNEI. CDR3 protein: CASTPSGSPLYEQYF.

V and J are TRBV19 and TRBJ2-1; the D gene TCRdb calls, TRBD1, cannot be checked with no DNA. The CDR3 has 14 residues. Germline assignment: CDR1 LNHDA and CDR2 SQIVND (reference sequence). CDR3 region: CASSPTTTGYEQFF.

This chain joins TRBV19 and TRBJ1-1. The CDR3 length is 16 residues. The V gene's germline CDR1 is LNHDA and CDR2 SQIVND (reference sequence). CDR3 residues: CASSIGSGLMNTEAFF. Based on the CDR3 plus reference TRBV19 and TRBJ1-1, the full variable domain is DGGITQSPKYLFRKEGQNVTLSCEQNLNHDAMYWYRQDPGQGLRLIYYSQIVNDFQKGDIAEGYSVSREKKESFPLTVTSAQKNPTAFYLCASSIGSGLMNTEAFFGQGTRLTVV.

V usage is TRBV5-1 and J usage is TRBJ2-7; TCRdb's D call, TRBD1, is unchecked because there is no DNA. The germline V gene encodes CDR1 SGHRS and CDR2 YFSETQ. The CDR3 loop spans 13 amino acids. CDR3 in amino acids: CASSLGPPSEQYF.

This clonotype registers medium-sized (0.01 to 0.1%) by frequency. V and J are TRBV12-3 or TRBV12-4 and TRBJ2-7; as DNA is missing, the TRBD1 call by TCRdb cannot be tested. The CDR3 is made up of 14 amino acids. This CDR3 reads CASSPRTGFHEQYF.

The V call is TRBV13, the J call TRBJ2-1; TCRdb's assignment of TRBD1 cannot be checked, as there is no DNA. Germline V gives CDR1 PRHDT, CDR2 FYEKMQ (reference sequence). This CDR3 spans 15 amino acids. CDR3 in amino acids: CASSSRDLTYNEQFF. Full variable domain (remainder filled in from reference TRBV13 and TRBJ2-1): AAGVIQSPRHLIKEKRETATLKCYPIPRHDTVYWYQQGPGQDPQFLISFYEKMQSDKGSIPDRFSAQQFSDYHSELNMSSLELGDSALYFCASSSRDLTYNEQFFGPGTRLTVL.

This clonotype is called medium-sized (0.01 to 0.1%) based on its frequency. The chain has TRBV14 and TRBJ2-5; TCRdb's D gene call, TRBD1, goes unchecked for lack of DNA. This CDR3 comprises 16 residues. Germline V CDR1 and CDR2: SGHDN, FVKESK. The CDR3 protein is CASSQGPGLRGETQYF.

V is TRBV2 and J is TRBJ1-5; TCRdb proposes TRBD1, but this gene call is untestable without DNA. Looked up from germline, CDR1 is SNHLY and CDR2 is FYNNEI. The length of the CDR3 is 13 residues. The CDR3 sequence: CASSDTGNQPQHF.

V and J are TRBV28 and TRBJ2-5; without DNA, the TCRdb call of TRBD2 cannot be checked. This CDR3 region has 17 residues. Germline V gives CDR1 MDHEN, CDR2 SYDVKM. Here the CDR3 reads CASSLHLAGGAPETQYF.

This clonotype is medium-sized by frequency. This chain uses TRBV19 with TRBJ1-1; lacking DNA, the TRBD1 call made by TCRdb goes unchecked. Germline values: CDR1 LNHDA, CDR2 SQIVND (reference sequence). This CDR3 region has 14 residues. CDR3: CASSVGQEATEAFF.

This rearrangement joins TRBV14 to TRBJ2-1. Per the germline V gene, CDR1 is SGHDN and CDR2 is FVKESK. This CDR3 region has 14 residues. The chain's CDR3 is CASSQIFPSIEQFF.

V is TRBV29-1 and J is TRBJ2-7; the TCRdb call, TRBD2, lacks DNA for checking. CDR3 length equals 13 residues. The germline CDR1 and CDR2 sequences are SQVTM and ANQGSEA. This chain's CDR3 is CSVGIAGVNEQYF.

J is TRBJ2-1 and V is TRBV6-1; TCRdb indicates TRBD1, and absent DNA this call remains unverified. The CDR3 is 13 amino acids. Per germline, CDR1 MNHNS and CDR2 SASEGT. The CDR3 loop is CASLAAPRNEQFF.